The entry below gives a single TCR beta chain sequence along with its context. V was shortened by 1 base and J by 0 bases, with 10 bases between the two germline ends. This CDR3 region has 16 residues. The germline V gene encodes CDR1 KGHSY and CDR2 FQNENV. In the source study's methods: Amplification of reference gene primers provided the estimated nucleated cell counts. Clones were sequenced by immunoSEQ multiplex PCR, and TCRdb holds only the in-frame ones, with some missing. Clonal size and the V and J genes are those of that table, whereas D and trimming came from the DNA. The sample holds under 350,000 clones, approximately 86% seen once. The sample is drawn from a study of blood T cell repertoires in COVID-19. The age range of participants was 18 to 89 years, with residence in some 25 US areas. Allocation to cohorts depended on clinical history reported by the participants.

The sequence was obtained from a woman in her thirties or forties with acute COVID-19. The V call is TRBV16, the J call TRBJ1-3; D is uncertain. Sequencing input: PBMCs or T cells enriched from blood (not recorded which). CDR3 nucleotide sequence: TGTGCCAGCAGCCAATTTGGGAGCAACTCTGGAAACACCATATATTTT. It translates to CASSQFGSNSGNTIYF.